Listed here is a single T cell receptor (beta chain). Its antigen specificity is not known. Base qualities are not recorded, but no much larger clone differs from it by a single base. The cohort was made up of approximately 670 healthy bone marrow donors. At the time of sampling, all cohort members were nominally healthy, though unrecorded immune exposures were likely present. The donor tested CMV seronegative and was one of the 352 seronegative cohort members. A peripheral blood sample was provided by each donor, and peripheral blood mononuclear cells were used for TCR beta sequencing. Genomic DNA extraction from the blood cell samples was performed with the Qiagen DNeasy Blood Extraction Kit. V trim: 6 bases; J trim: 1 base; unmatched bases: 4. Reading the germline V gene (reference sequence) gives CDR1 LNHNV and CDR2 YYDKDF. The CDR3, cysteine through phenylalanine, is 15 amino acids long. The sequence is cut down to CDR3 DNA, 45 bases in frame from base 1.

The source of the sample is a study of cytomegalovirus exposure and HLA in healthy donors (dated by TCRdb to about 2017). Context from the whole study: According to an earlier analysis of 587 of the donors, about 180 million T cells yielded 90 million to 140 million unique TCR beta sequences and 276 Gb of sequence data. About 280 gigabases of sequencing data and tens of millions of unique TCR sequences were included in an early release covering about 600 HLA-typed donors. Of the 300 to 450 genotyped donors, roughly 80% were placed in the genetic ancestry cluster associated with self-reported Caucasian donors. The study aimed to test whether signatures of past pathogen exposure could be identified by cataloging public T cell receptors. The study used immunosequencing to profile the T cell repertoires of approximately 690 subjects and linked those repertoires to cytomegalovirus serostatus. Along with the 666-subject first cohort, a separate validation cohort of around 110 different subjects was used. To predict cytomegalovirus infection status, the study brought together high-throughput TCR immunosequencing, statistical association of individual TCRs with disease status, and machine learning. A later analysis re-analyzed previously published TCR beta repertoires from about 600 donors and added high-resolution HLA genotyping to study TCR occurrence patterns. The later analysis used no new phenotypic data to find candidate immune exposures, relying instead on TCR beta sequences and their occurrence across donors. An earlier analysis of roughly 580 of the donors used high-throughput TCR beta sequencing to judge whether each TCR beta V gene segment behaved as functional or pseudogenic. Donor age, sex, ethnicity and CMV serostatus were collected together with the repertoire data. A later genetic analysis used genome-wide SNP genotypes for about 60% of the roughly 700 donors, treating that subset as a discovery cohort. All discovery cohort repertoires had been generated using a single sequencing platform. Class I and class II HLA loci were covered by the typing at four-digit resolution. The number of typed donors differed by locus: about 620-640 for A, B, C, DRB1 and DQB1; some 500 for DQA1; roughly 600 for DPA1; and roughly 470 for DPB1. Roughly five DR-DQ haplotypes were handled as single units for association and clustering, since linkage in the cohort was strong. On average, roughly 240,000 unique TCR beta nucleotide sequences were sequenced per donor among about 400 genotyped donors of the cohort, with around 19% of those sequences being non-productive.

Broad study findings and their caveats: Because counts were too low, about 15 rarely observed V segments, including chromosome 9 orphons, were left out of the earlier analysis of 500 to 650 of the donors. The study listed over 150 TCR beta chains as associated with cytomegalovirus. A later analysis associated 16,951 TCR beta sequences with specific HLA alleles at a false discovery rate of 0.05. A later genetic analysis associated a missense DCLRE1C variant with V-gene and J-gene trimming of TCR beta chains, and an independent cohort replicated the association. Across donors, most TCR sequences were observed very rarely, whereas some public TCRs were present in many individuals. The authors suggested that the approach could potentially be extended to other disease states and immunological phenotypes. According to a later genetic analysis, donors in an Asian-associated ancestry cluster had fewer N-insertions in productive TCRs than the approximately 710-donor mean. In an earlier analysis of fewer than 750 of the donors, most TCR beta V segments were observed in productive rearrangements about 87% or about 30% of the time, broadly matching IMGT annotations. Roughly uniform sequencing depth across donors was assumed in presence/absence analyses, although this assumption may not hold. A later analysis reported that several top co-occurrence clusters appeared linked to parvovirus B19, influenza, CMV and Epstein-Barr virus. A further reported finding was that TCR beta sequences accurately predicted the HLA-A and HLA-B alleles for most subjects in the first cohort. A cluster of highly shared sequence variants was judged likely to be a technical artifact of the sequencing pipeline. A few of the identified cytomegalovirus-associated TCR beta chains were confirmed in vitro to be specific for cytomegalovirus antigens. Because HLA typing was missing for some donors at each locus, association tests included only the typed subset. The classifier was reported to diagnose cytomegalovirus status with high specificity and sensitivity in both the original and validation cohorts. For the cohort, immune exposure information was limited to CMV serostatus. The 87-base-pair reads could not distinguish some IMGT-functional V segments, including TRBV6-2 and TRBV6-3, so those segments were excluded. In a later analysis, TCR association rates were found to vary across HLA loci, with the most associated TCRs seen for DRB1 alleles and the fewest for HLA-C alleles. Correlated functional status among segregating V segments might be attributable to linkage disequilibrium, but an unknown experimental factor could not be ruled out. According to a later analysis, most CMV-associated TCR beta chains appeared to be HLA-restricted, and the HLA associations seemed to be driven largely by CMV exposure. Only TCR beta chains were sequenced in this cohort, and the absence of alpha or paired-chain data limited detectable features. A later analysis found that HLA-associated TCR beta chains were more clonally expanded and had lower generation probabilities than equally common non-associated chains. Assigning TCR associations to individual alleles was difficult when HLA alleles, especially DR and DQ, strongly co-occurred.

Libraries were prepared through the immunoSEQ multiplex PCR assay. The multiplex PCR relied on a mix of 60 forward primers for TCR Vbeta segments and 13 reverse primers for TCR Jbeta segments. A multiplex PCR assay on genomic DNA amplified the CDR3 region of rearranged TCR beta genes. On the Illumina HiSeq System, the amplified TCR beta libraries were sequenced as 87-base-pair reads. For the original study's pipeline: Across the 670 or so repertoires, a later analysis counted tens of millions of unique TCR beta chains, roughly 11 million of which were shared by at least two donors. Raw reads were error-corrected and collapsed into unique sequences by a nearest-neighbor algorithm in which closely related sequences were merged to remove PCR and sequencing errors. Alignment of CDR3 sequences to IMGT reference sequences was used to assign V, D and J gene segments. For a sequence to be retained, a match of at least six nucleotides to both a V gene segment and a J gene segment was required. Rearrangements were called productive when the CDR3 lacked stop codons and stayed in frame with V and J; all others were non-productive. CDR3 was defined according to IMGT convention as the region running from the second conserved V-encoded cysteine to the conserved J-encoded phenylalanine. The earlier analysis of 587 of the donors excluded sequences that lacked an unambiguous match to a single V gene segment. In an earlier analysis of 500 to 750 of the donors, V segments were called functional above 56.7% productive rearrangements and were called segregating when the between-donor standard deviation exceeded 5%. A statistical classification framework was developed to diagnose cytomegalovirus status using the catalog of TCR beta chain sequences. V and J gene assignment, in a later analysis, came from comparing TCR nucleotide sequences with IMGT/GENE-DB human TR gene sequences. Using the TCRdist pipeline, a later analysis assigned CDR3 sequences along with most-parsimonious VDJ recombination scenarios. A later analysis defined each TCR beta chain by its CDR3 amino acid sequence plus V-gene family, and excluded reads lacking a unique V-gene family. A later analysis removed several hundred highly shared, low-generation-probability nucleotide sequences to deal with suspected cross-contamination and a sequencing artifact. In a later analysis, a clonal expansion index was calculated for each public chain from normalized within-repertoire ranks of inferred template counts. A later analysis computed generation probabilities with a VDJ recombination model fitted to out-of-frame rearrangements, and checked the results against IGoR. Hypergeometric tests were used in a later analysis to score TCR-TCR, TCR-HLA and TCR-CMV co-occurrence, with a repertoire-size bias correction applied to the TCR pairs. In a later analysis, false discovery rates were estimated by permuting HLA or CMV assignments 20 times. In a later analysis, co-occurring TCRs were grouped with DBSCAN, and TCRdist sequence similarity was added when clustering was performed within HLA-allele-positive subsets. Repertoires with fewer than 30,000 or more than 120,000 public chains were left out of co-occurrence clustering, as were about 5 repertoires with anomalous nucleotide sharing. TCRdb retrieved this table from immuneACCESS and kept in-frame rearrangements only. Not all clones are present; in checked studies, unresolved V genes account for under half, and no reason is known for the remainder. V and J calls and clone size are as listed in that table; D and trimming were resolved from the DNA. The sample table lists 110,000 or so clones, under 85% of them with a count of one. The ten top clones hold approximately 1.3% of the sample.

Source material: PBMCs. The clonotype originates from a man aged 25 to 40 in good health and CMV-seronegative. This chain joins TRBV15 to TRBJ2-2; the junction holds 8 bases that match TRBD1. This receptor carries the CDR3 CATRRGTGNTGELFF. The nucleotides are TGTGCCACCAGGAGGGGGACAGGGAACACCGGGGAGCTGTTTTTT.